A single sample is the source of the 17 T cell receptor beta chains below, sequenced in a study of control samples from healthy donors and cancer patients. The method was immunoSEQ multiplex PCR; TCRdb's version includes in-frame clones alone and lacks a portion of them. The table has roughly 370,000 clones, around 90% seen once. Sequenced material: PBMCs. These TCRs come from a middle-aged man with head and neck cancer.

V usage is TRBV24-1 and J usage is TRBJ1-6; possibly TRBD1 for D (5 bases). Germline V gene data show CDR1 as KGHDR and CDR2 as SFDVKD. V dropped 2 bases and J dropped 4 bases, with 8 bases sitting between them. The CDR3 spans 15 residues. The CDR3: CATSDSRQYNSPLHF. In DNA form, the CDR3 reads TGTGCCACCAGTGATTCAAGACAGTATAATTCACCCCTCCACTTT.

This clone was seen a single time. In DNA, the CDR3 is TGTGCCAGCAGCTCCGGACTAGCGGGAGGGCCACACATTCAGTACTTC. This gives the protein CASSSGLAGGPHIQYF. The chain joins TRBV11-2 to TRBJ2-4; 15 bases are a match to TRBD2. CDR1 is SGHAT, CDR2 FQNNGV, per germline. This CDR3 contains 16 residues. The trim removed 4 bases at V and 8 bases at J, leaving 6 bases unmatched.

This chain links TRBV19 with TRBJ2-7; no firm D call. The CDR3 contains 13 residues. V was shortened by 4 bases and J by 1 base, with 8 bases between the two germline ends. Germline CDR1 is LNHDA and CDR2 is SQIVND (reference sequence). The CDR3 bases are TGTGCCAGTAGTACGGACCCATCCTACGAGCAGTACTTC. Its protein product is CASSTDPSYEQYF.

This clone was observed a single time. The V and J genes are TRBV11-2 and TRBJ2-7; no reliable D call. Per the germline V gene, CDR1 is SGHAT and CDR2 is FQNNGV. This CDR3 comprises 12 residues. Trimming pared 5 bases from V and 5 bases from J, leaving 10 bases between. For the CDR3, the DNA is TGTGCCAGCAGCCCCTGGAGTGACGAGCAGTACTTC. Amino acids: CASSPWSDEQYF.

J is TRBJ1-1 and V is TRBV12-3 or TRBV12-4, with D unresolved. Between the trimmed V and J ends, which lost 5 bases and 3 bases, there was a span of 10 bases. This CDR3 is built from 13 residues. The CDR3 region is CASSPSAYTEAFF. The DNA for the CDR3 is TGTGCCAGCAGTCCCTCAGCCTACACTGAAGCTTTCTTT.

The rearrangement links TRBV20-1 to TRBJ1-1; D is uncertain. The V gene's germline CDR1 is DFQATT and CDR2 SNEGSKA (reference sequence). Trimming left V 6 bases short and J 10 bases short, with 15 bases between. The CDR3 length is 11 residues. CDR3 in amino acids: CSAPRGSGAFF. The CDR3 bases are TGCAGTGCACCGCGAGGGAGTGGAGCTTTCTTT.

The chain links TRBV30 to TRBJ1-2; 8 positions agree with TRBD1. The CDR3 loop spans 13 amino acids. The V gene end was trimmed by 2 bases and the J gene end by 8 bases; junction bases not matched to a gene: 7. The germline gives CDR1 GTSNPN, CDR2 SVGIG (reference sequence). The CDR3 nucleotides read TGTGCCTGGAGTCCCGGACAGGGAATGGGCTACACCTTC. Translated: CAWSPGQGMGYTF. Variable domain in full (rest from reference TRBV30 and TRBJ1-2): SQTIHQWPATLVQPVGSPLSLECTVEGTSNPNLYWYRQAAGRGLQLLFYSVGIGQISSEVPQNLSASRPQDRQFILSSKKLLLSDSGFYLCAWSPGQGMGYTFGSGTRLTVV.

The chain uses TRBV3-1 (or the pseudogene TRBV3-2) and TRBJ2-3; D possibly uses TRBD1 or TRBD2 (5 bases each). This CDR3 is 15 amino acids long. CDR1 and CDR2 (germline): LGHDT, YNNKEL (reference sequence). The V end lost 0 bases, the J end lost 4 bases, and 11 bases lay between the germline ends. The chain's CDR3 is CASSQEGLASDTQYF. In nucleotides, the CDR3 is TGTGCCAGCAGCCAAGAGGGGCTAGCCTCAGATACGCAGTATTTT.

This clone appeared a single time. A much more abundant neighbour one base away suggests this may be a read error. The chain links TRBV13 to TRBJ2-3, with D hard to call. This CDR3 comprises 13 residues. Germline V lookup: CDR1 PRHDT, CDR2 FYEKMQ (reference sequence). The V end lost 3 bases, the J end lost 0 bases, and 4 bases lay between the germline ends. CDR3 loop: CASSLTSTDTQYF. For the CDR3, the DNA is TGTGCCAGCAGCTTGACAAGCACAGATACGCAGTATTTT.

The rearrangement uses TRBV19 and TRBJ2-5, with D possibly matching TRBD1 (5 bases). The CDR3 contains 13 residues. V was trimmed by 3 bases and J by 5 bases, leaving 10 bases between them. Germline V gives CDR1 LNHDA, CDR2 SQIVND (reference sequence). The CDR3 DNA reads as TGTGCCAGTAGTATCTGGGGCGCGGAGACCCAGTACTTC. Translating it yields CASSIWGAETQYF.

The rearrangement joins TRBV7-3 to TRBJ1-2; D perhaps matches TRBD1 (5 bases). The CDR3 has 13 amino acids. Germline V lookup: CDR1 SGHTA, CDR2 FQGTGA. With 4 bases removed from V and 1 base from J, the gap between germline ends came to 7 bases. The CDR3 nucleotides are TGTGCCAGCAGCTGGGACGGTAACTATGGCTACACCTTC. Protein: CASSWDGNYGYTF.

This rearrangement joins TRBV19 to TRBJ1-1; a possible D gene is TRBD1 (6 bases). Trimming took off 3 bases at V and 2 bases at J, with 13 bases between the two ends. The CDR3 extends over 15 amino acids. Germline V gives CDR1 LNHDA, CDR2 SQIVND (reference sequence). CDR3 nucleotide sequence: TGTGCCAGTAGTATCAACTCCGGGGGCAACACTGAAGCTTTCTTT. This gives the protein CASSINSGGNTEAFF.

The gene calls are TRBV9 and TRBJ2-1; no clear D. V was trimmed by 4 bases and J by 8 bases, leaving 19 bases between them. The CDR3 sequence is 15 residues long. CDR1 SGDLS and CDR2 YYNGEE come from the germline V gene. This CDR3 is CASSPTRMDLHEQFF. CDR3 nucleotides: TGTGCCAGCAGCCCAACTCGGATGGATCTCCATGAGCAGTTCTTC. Based on the CDR3 plus reference TRBV9 and TRBJ2-1, the full variable domain is DSGVTQTPKHLITATGQRVTLRCSPRSGDLSVYWYQQSLDQGLQFLIQYYNGEERAKGNILERFSAQQFPDLHSELNLSSLELGDSALYFCASSPTRMDLHEQFFGPGTRLTVL.

The rearrangement joins TRBV5-6 to TRBJ2-7; 7 bases are shared with TRBD2. V lost 5 bases and J lost 5; bases outside the gene matches: 19. This CDR3 has 17 residues. Germline V gene data show CDR1 as SGHDT and CDR2 as YYEEEE. The CDR3 DNA follows: TGTGCCAGCAGACAAGCGATCGGCGGGAGTTCCTATGACGAGCAGTACTTC. Translated, it gives CASRQAIGGSSYDEQYF.

The V and J genes are TRBV6-2 or TRBV6-3 and TRBJ1-4; D is perhaps TRBD1 (5 bases). There are 13 residues in the CDR3. V dropped 3 bases and J dropped 7 bases, with 9 bases sitting between them. Looked up from germline, CDR1 is MNHEY and CDR2 is SVGEGT. The CDR3 nucleotides read TGTGCCAGCAGTTATAGGGGTGGTGAAAAACTGTTTTTT. Protein: CASSYRGGEKLFF.

The rearrangement joins TRBV27 to TRBJ2-2; the D is unclear. Germline V gives CDR1 MNHEY, CDR2 SMNVEV (reference sequence). The ends were cut back, 5 bases at V and 2 bases at J, with 15 bases in the middle. This CDR3 has 16 residues. This CDR3 reads CASSPQTRRNTGELFF. The CDR3 region has the DNA TGTGCCAGCAGTCCGCAGACCCGCCGAAACACCGGGGAGCTGTTTTTT.

This clone was observed many times. The gene calls are TRBV5-6 and TRBJ2-1; the D is unclear. The CDR3 covers 13 residues. The V gene's germline CDR1 is SGHDT and CDR2 YYEEEE. V lost 8 bases and J lost 5, with 14 bases in between. CDR3 bases: TGTGCCAGTCAGCCGAGTGCGAACAATGAGCAGTTCTTC. Translating gives CASQPSANNEQFF.